This TCR beta chain was documented in a study of beta chain features in type 1 diabetes. In germline, CDR1 is KGHSH, CDR2 LQKENI. The CDR3 is 14 amino acids. The V gene lost 6 bases and the J gene lost 0 bases, with 11 bases spanning the gap. cDNA synthesis used the whole RNA isolate, giving expressed TCRB sequences. The method was immunoSEQ multiplex PCR; TCRdb's version includes in-frame clones alone and lacks a portion of them. The table records 300,000 to 350,000 clones, 7% to 9% of them present only once. This clone turned up a few times. Its antigen remains unknown. Within the sample, other DNA sequences also encode this same CDR3. Study-level points and caveats: Diminished insertions and augmented deletions at VDJ junctions characterized type 1 diabetes patients.

The sequenced sample consisted of central memory CD4+ T cells from blood. The chain combines TRBV18 with TRBJ1-1; the D is unclear. The clonotype originates from a woman under 30 in good health. CDR3 bases: TGTGCCAGCTCTCCGGGCTATATGAACACTGAAGCTTTCTTT. This encodes CASSPGYMNTEAFF. Drawing the rest from reference TRBV18 and TRBJ1-1, the complete variable domain is NAGVMQNPRHLVRRRGQEARLRCSPMKGHSHVYWYRQLPEEGLKFMVYLQKENIIDESGMPKERFSAEFPKEGPSILRIQQVVRGDSAAYFCASSPGYMNTEAFFGQGTRLTVV.